This T cell receptor beta chain was captured by sequencing in a study of blood T cells in healthy people across ages. This clonotype has a handful of counts. Its antigen is currently unknown. The CDR3 spans 14 residues. Per the germline V gene, CDR1 is SQVTM and CDR2 is ANQGSEA. After removal of 6 bases from V and 5 bases from J, the junction contained 10 bases not matched to a gene. The second PCR ran about 6 to 12 cycles with a sample-barcoded 5' primer and J-beta primers. In TCRdb, the 5' RACE reads were re-called with MiXCR into one record per CDR3 protein. The sample gives over a million distinct CDR3 sequences, 35% to 50% of which show up once; 18% is in the top ten. Study findings and constraints: More naive CD4+ cells and higher diversity marked long-lived donors relative to aged donors.

The receptor comes from a woman aged 60-75 years in good health. Sequencing was carried out using blood. The rearrangement joins TRBV29-1 to TRBJ2-1; TRBD2 aligns across 7 bases. CDR3 in DNA: TGCAGCGTACCGCGAGCGGGAATACACAATGAGCAGTTCTTC. Translation: CSVPRAGIHNEQFF.